This is a list of T cell receptor beta chains from one sample in a study of T cells in localized non-small cell lung cancer. The table came from immunoSEQ multiplex PCR; TCRdb's copy has only in-frame clones and leaves some out. The sample contains about 29,000 clones, roughly 90% of which appear only once. Specimen: peripheral blood, collected before any cancer treatment. The receptors shown here come from a male donor at least 60 years old with stage I lung adenocarcinoma. Each CDR3 is given with its conserved first and last residue. A D gene is named only where the DNA matches it firmly. A row's size may be missing; if present it is once, few, many or a size class.

>TRBJ1-3|NA|TRBV11-2|NA
CASSSGNTIYF
TGTGCCAGCAGCTCTGGAAACACCATATATTTT
>TRBJ2-7|NA|TRBV28|NA
CASSLPGGSYEQYF
TGTGCCAGCAGTTTACCAGGAGGGTCCTACGAGCAGTACTTC
>TRBJ1-6|once|TRBV5-4|TRBD1
CASSRAGQNNSPLHF
TGTGCCAGCAGCCGGGCGGGACAGAATAATTCACCCCTCCACTTT
>TRBJ2-4|NA|TRBV11-2|NA
CASSLSLAKNIQYF
TGTGCCAGCAGCCTATCCTTGGCCAAAAACATTCAGTACTTC
>TRBJ2-5|NA|TRBV28|TRBD1
CASTPAGGLETQYF
TGTGCCAGCACCCCCGCAGGGGGCTTGGAGACCCAGTACTTC
>TRBJ2-5|NA|TRBV7-9|TRBD2
CASSLSQRGAQETQYF
TGTGCCAGCAGCTTATCTCAGCGGGGGGCCCAAGAGACCCAGTACTTC
>TRBJ2-5|NA|TRBV28|NA
CASSLGNPPETQYF
TGTGCCAGCAGCCTAGGGAACCCCCCAGAGACCCAGTACTTC
>TRBJ2-5|NA|TRBV10-1|NA
CASGPPGGQVSQETQYF
TGCGCCAGCGGTCCACCGGGGGGACAGGTTTCCCAAGAGACCCAGTACTTC
>TRBJ2-3|few|TRBV28|NA
CASRLPGWAKTDTQYF
TGTGCCAGCAGACTCCCAGGGTGGGCGAAGACAGATACGCAGTATTTT
>TRBJ2-1|NA|TRBV10-2|TRBD2
CASSEGIAGGSYEQFF
TGCGCCAGCAGTGAAGGAATAGCGGGGGGGTCCTATGAGCAGTTCTTC
>TRBJ1-5|NA|TRBV5-5|NA
CASSLRGGESNQPQHF
TGTGCCAGCAGCTTGAGAGGTGGTGAGAGCAATCAGCCCCAGCATTTT
>TRBJ1-6|NA|TRBV27|NA
CASSLNRVNSPLHF
TGTGCCAGCAGTTTGAACAGGGTTAATTCACCCCTCCACTTT
>TRBJ2-1|NA|TRBV28|TRBD1
CASSLTDRDNFNEQFF
TGTGCCAGCAGTTTAACGGACAGGGATAATTTCAATGAGCAGTTCTTC
>TRBJ1-2|NA|TRBV28|NA
CASSFAGYGYTF
TGTGCCAGCAGTTTTGCAGGCTATGGCTACACCTTC
>TRBJ2-2|NA|TRBV7-8|NA
CASSLPAKVPNTGELFF
TGTGCCAGCAGCTTACCGGCGAAAGTCCCGAACACCGGGGAGCTGTTTTTT
>TRBJ1-5|NA|TRBV9|NA
CASSVASGANSNQPQHF
TGTGCCAGCAGCGTAGCGTCAGGGGCAAACAGCAATCAGCCCCAGCATTTT
>TRBJ2-5|NA|TRBV7-6|TRBD1
CASSVLSPGGETQYF
TGTGCCAGCAGCGTGCTGTCCCCAGGGGGAGAGACCCAGTACTTC
>TRBJ2-3|NA|TRBV27|NA
CASSSPLGTQYF
TGTGCCAGCAGTTCTCCCCTAGGTACGCAGTATTTT
>TRBJ1-1|NA|TRBV7-2|NA
CASSSYLGEAFF
TGTGCCAGCAGCTCCTACCTGGGGGAAGCTTTCTTT
>TRBJ1-2|few|TRBV2|NA
CASSERLLVWYGYTF
TGTGCCAGCAGTGAACGGTTGTTGGTGTGGTATGGCTACACCTTC
>TRBJ2-2|NA|TRBV5-1|NA
CASSFGQGEIGELFF
TGCGCCAGCAGCTTTGGGCAGGGTGAAATCGGGGAGCTGTTTTTT
>TRBJ2-2|NA|TRBV9|TRBD2
CASSVATPVAGGIGGELFF
TGTGCCAGCAGCGTAGCTACCCCGGTTGCGGGGGGGATTGGCGGGGAGCTGTTTTTT
>TRBJ2-3|NA|TRBV7-2|NA
CASSLQAQTSTDTQYF
TGTGCCAGCAGCTTACAGGCGCAGACATCCACAGATACGCAGTATTTT
>TRBJ2-3|NA|TRBV11-1|NA
CASSLDTDTQYF
TGTGCCAGCAGCTTAGACACAGATACGCAGTATTTT
>TRBJ1-5|once|TRBV18|NA
CASSPPPGAGQPQHF
TGTGCCAGCTCACCCCCCCCGGGGGCGGGTCAGCCCCAGCATTTT
>TRBJ2-3|NA|TRBV7-2|NA
CASSSPQADTQYF
TGTGCCAGCAGCTCACCTCAGGCAGATACGCAGTATTTT
>TRBJ2-7|NA|TRBV9|TRBD1
CASSVDAGTGTYEQYF
TGTGCCAGCAGCGTAGACGCCGGGACAGGGACCTACGAGCAGTACTTC
>TRBJ2-3|NA|TRBV15|NA
CATSRDSSGIRGDTQYF
TGTGCCACCAGCAGAGATTCGTCAGGAATTCGGGGAGATACGCAGTATTTT
>TRBJ2-5|NA|TRBV28|NA
CASSFRGQETQYF
TGTGCCAGCAGTTTTCGAGGCCAAGAGACCCAGTACTTC
>TRBJ1-5|NA|TRBV29-1|NA
CSVATQNNQPQHF
TGCAGCGTTGCTACCCAGAACAATCAGCCCCAGCATTTT
>TRBJ2-5|once|TRBV5-1|TRBD2
CASSLALTSGNQETQYF
TGCGCCAGCAGCTTGGCCCTGACTAGCGGTAACCAAGAGACCCAGTACTTC
>TRBJ1-2|NA|TRBV6-1|TRBD1
CASSEFRQGAAYGYTF
TGTGCCAGCAGTGAATTTCGACAGGGGGCGGCCTATGGCTACACCTTC
>TRBJ2-3|NA|TRBV10-2|TRBD1
CASSKPGQGTDTQYF
TGCGCCAGCAGCAAGCCGGGACAGGGGACAGATACGCAGTATTTT
>TRBJ2-2|NA|TRBV6-6|TRBD2
CASRGLAGDTGELFF
TGTGCCAGCAGGGGACTAGCGGGTGACACCGGGGAGCTGTTTTTT
>TRBJ2-7|NA|TRBV6-1|TRBD2
CASSERVSGGEQYF
TGTGCCAGCAGTGAAAGAGTTTCGGGGGGCGAGCAGTACTTC
>TRBJ1-1|NA|TRBV29-1|TRBD1
CSVVPDRGGEAFF
TGCAGCGTTGTCCCTGACAGGGGTGGGGAAGCTTTCTTT
>TRBJ2-1|NA|TRBV28|TRBD2
CASSLPAGGRRDEQFF
TGTGCCAGCAGTCTACCAGCGGGGGGCCGTAGGGATGAGCAGTTCTTC
>TRBJ2-3|NA|TRBV7-2|NA
CASSPLKGADTQYF
TGTGCCAGCAGCCCGTTGAAGGGGGCAGATACGCAGTATTTT
>TRBJ2-3|NA|TRBV7-2|NA
CASSLEALGADTQYF
TGTGCCAGCAGCTTAGAGGCGCTGGGGGCGGATACGCAGTATTTT
>TRBJ2-7|NA|TRBV28|TRBD2
CASSLSLWRGGTYEQYF
TGTGCCAGCAGTTTATCCCTCTGGCGGGGGGGAACCTACGAGCAGTACTTC
>TRBJ1-1|NA|TRBV5-1|TRBD1
CASSLQGRTEAFF
TGCGCCAGCAGCTTACAGGGGCGCACTGAAGCTTTCTTT